This T cell receptor (beta chain) was obtained from a study of blood T cell repertoires in COVID-19. The CDR3 loop spans 15 amino acids. The junction had 8 bases not matched to a gene; V was cut back by 0 bases and J by 7 bases. Per the germline V gene, CDR1 is SGHTA and CDR2 is FQGNSA. Methods used by the authors: Estimation of nucleated cell counts relied on the amplification of reference gene primers. The assay was immunoSEQ multiplex PCR, and TCRdb's table has in-frame clones only and misses some. V, J and clone size are taken as reported in that table, and D and trimming were inferred from the DNA itself. Found here are some 350,000 clones, approximately 86% of them singletons; the top ten hold over 2.5%.

Sequenced material: peripheral blood. The sequence came from a human donor in a cohort sampled during active COVID-19. The chain carries TRBV7-2 and TRBJ2-7; 8 bases agree with TRBD1. The CDR3 region has the DNA TGTGCCAGCAGCTTAGCGTCAGGGGGCTTGGGGGAGCAGTACTTC. The encoded protein is CASSLASGGLGEQYF.